This TCR beta chain derives from a study of blood T cell repertoires in COVID-19. Produced via immunoSEQ multiplex PCR; TCRdb's table is partial and in-frame only. The sample has tens of thousands of clones; roughly four fifths are singletons. Germline V gene lookup returns CDR1 MDHEN and CDR2 SYDVKM. CDR3 length equals 15 residues. With 1 base clipped from V and 4 bases from J, the junction kept 6 bases outside the gene matches. The sequenced sample was peripheral blood. The gene calls are TRBV28 and TRBJ1-2; 7 bases are shared with TRBD1. The sequence was collected from a woman of 80 years or more with acute or convalescent COVID-19. CDR3: CASSLFGGGGYGYTF. CDR3 bases: TGTGCCAGCAGTTTATTCGGAGGGGGCGGCTATGGCTACACCTTC.